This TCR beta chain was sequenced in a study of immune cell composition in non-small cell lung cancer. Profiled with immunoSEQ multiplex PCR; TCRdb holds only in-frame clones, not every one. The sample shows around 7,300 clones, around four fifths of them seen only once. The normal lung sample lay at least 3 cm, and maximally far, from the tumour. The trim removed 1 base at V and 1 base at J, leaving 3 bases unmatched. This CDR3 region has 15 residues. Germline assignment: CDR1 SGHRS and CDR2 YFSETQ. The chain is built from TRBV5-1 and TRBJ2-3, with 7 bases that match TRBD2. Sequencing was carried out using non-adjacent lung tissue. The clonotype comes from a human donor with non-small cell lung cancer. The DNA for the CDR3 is TGCGCCAGCAGCTTGTTTGGGGGGGGCACAGATACGCAGTATTTT. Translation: CASSLFGGGTDTQYF.